The next 5 T cell receptor beta chains were all read from a single sample in a study of T cell changes during pregnancy in multiple sclerosis (dated 2019 in TCRdb). Library prep was done by the immunoSEQ multiplex PCR assay. TCRdb mirrors the immuneACCESS table, restricted to in-frame sequences. Some clones are absent from its copies; in checked studies, under half trace to an unresolved V gene, and the reason for the others is unknown. This sample has 35,000 to 55,000 clones in its table, and 90% of those were observed once. The ten largest clones represent 0.65% to 0.9% of the sample. The specimen comprised CD4+ T cells from peripheral blood mononuclear cells, sampled before pregnancy. The source is a female donor with multiple sclerosis, enrolled in a pregnancy study.

The gene calls are TRBV19 and TRBJ2-5; 9 bases fit TRBD1. The CDR3 length is 14 residues. V was pared by 7 bases and J by 4 bases, with 7 bases of the junction left unmatched. Germline CDR1 and CDR2: LNHDA and SQIVND (reference sequence). The CDR3 coding sequence is TGTGCCAGTACATCGACAGGGGGGGGAGAGACCCAGTACTTC. It specifies CASTSTGGGETQYF.

This CDR3 reads CASSLYTSGGRIDTQYF. DNA of the CDR3: TGTGCCAGCAGCTTATATACCTCCGGGGGGCGCATAGATACGCAGTATTTT. The genes are TRBV7-3 and TRBJ2-3, with D possibly TRBD2 on 7 matching bases. Looked up from germline, CDR1 is SGHTA and CDR2 is FQGTGA. The CDR3 is 17 residues long. V was cut by 2 bases and J by 5 bases, with 20 bases left in between.

This clone has a handful of counts. CDR3 region: CASSPEASGETQYF. The CDR3 DNA follows: TGTGCCAGCTCACCGGAGGCTTCTGGGGAGACCCAGTACTTC. The rearrangement links TRBV18 to TRBJ2-5; D perhaps matches TRBD2 (5 bases). This CDR3 is built from 14 residues. The V and J ends lost 3 bases and 5 bases respectively, with 13 bases between them. Germline values: CDR1 KGHSH, CDR2 LQKENI.

This chain uses TRBV5-5 with TRBJ1-1; 8 bases agree with TRBD1. V shed 7 bases, J shed 1 base, and the junction held 6 bases outside the gene matches. The germline gives CDR1 SGHKS, CDR2 YYEKEE (reference sequence). The CDR3 has 14 residues. The CDR3 is CASFRDRKNTEAFF. Written as DNA, the CDR3 is TGTGCCAGCTTCCGGGACAGGAAGAACACTGAAGCTTTCTTT. Full variable domain (rest looked up from reference TRBV5-5 and TRBJ1-1): DAGVTQSPTHLIKTRGQQVTLRCSPISGHKSVSWYQQVLGQGPQFIFQYYEKEERGRGNFPDRFSARQFPNYSSELNVNALLLGDSALYLCASFRDRKNTEAFFGQGTRLTVV.

The genes are TRBV10-1 and TRBJ2-1; 8 bases fit TRBD2. Germline trimming cut 1 base from V and 0 bases from J; bases unmatched to any gene: 5. CDR3 length: 17 amino acids. CDR1 is WNHNN, CDR2 SYGVQD, per germline (reference sequence). The DNA for the CDR3 is TGCGCCAGCAGTGAGTTTTCCGGGACTAGCTCCTACAATGAGCAGTTCTTC. It codes for CASSEFSGTSSYNEQFF.